This T cell receptor beta chain was documented in a study of CD8 T cells in Susac syndrome. Germline CDR1 and CDR2: SGHTA and FQGNSA. V was pared by 5 bases and J by 11 bases, with 12 bases between. The CDR3 is 11 residues long. The T cells that were sequenced for TCR beta were CD8+ and CD4+ cells from blood. Reverse transcription of roughly 0.45 to 1 ug RNA was carried out with random hexamers. The TCR beta CDR3 was amplified by immunoSEQ multiplex PCR across 54 Vbeta, 13 Jbeta. TCRdb re-called the immunoSEQ multiplex PCR reads through MiXCR, storing one row per CDR3 protein. This sample has roughly 110,000 distinct CDR3 sequences, with nearly 95% found just once.

Sequencing was done on a sample of CD4+ T cells from PBMCs. This chain joins TRBV7-2 and TRBJ1-1, with D tentatively TRBD1 (6 bases). The TCR sequence derives from a human donor in good health. CDR3 nucleotide sequence: TGTGCCAGCAGCCAACAGGGTCCGGCTTTCTTT. Translated: CASSQQGPAFF.